This T cell receptor (beta chain) was sequenced for a study of tumor and adjacent non-tumor tissue in lung cancer (dated by TCRdb to the late 2010s). Background for the entire study: The cohort included around eleven adenocarcinoma, a couple of squamous cell carcinoma and 1 small cell lung cancer patients. The roughly 15 enrolled patients, of whom 10 were men and 5 were women, were aged about 31 to 85 years and were diagnosed with TNM stage I to III disease. Sequencing generated a total of some 130 million productive TCRbeta reads, averaging around 4.3 million reads per sample. The study compared bulk TCRbeta repertoires between lung tumor tissue and matched distant non-tumor lung tissue from over twelve lung cancer patients. Fewer than 35 paired specimens, one tumor and one normal lung sample per patient, were profiled by TCRbeta CDR3 sequencing. What the study reported, not specific to this receptor: Tumor tissue showed significantly greater TCR diversity (inverse Simpson) than normal lung tissue (431.37 vs 166.20, P = 0.0075, Mann-Whitney U test). In normal lung, the top 100 clones accounted for a significantly larger cumulative share of the repertoire than in tumor tissue. Neither the sequencing platform nor unique molecular identifiers are named or mentioned anywhere in the methods. Only around 15 patients were included in the cohort, and the need for larger samples and more detailed clinical data was noted by the authors. Peripheral blood was not sequenced, so blood TCRbeta repertoires in these lung cancer patients were not examined. TCR diversity was significantly higher in younger patients, and greater tumor TCR diversity was associated with shorter overall survival and shorter disease-free survival.

Library preparation employed multiplex PCR. The sequencing machine was an Illumina HiSeq 2500. TCRbeta libraries were built by three rounds of nested PCR using primers (Table S4), following protocols modified from ARM-PCR. Before sequencing, PCR products of 200-500 bp were cut from the gel and purified using the QIAquick gel extraction kit. The study's processing was this. Reads were cleaned with Trimmomatic, merged with FLASH into complete CDR3 sequences, and assigned to V(D)J germline segments with MiTCR. Clonal diversity was calculated as the inverse Simpson's index using VDJtools. In-frame sequences without a premature stop codon were defined as productive reads. TCRdb took the public reads, trimmed them with fastp at Q25, ran MiXCR for clone calling and kept in-frame beta chains. Under each unique CDR3 protein, matching rows form one entry showing the most common genes and DNA. It is TCRdb's table, rather than the study itself, that gives the V and J calls and clone size. The sample includes 65,000 to 95,000 distinct CDR3 sequences, with around 75% observed a single time. Together, the top ten hold roughly 15% of the sample.

Concerning this clonotype: It lacks a known antigen. One end of the junction varies from germline; a read error may be responsible.

RNA was isolated from bulk, unsorted tissue, and RNA quality was assessed with a NanoDrop ND-1000 and an Agilent 2100. Newly diagnosed lung cancer patients without prior chemotherapy who had been admitted for thoracic surgery in China between August and November 2014 were enrolled as donors. Anyone who had undergone radiotherapy or chemotherapy before, or who had another cancer at the same time, was left out of the study. Surgical tissue pieces of 1-2 cm3 were preserved in RNAlater solution and were kept at -80 degrees C until use. The CDR3 covers 13 residues, taking in both the cysteine and the phenylalanine. The read is trimmed to its CDR3 DNA, 39 bases read in frame from base 1. The germline V gene (reference sequence) gives CDR1 as DFQATT and CDR2 as SNEGSKA.

This TCR was recovered from a woman aged 45-65 years with non-small cell lung cancer. The sample consisted of lung tumor tissue. The rearranged segments are TRBV20-1 and TRBJ2-7; there is no confident call for the D gene. CDR3 reads: CSAHTGGPYEQYF. Here is the DNA: TGCAGTGCTCATACTGGCGGCCCCTACGAACAGTACTTC.